The source of this T cell receptor beta chain is a study of cytomegalovirus exposure and HLA in healthy donors. Turning to the study itself: The study's early data release held about 85 million unique TCRs from HLA-typed donors.

Use of 60 Vbeta and 13 Jbeta primers characterized the PCR. Assay: immunoSEQ multiplex PCR; the TCRdb copy retains only in-frame clones and omits some. The table includes 130,000 to 150,000 clones, 65% to 80% detected once. About this clone: The antigen remains undetermined.

Germline V CDR1 and CDR2: SGHVS, FNYEAQ. CDR3 length: 16 amino acids. After removal of 5 bases from V and 0 bases from J, the junction contained 6 bases not matched to a gene. Overall study findings and caveats: In a later analysis, parvovirus B19, influenza, CMV and Epstein-Barr virus appeared linked to several top co-occurrence clusters.

Sample: PBMCs. The TCR was taken from a woman in her 50s in good health and CMV-seropositive. The V gene is TRBV7-6, the J gene TRBJ1-3; 8 nucleotides match TRBD1. In DNA, the CDR3 is TGTGCCAGCAGCCTAGGACAGGGTCTCTCTGGAAACACCATATATTTT. Translating it yields CASSLGQGLSGNTIYF.